This T cell receptor (beta chain) was observed in a study of OX40 agonist ivuxolimab in advanced cancers. The wider study: Partial responses were achieved by three patients: one hepatocellular carcinoma, two cutaneous melanoma.

The CDR3 has 11 residues. The germline CDR1 and CDR2 sequences are MNHEY and SVGAGI. Trimming removed 10 bases from V and 5 bases from J, with 11 bases in between. A history of autoimmune disease or systemic immunosuppression excluded patients. Data came from immunoSEQ multiplex PCR; TCRdb stores just in-frame clones and leaves some out. Altogether tens of thousands of clones are present, about 80% being singletons, with the ten largest covering 5.5% to 7%. This TCR came from an adult with an advanced solid tumor such as melanoma, head and neck, liver or kidney cancer. The material sequenced was CD4+ or CD8+ T cells sorted from blood, taken in a trial of the OX40 agonist ivuxolimab. This chain connects TRBV6-5 to TRBJ2-5; TRBD2 is a possible D gene (7 bases). Here the CDR3 reads CATGGRETQYF. The CDR3 bases are TGTGCCACGGGGGGCCGGGAGACCCAGTACTTC.